This T cell receptor beta chain was documented in a study of regulatory T cells in long-lasting Graves disease (dated by TCRdb to about 2021). Describing the broader study: Patients with newly diagnosed Graves' disease had been on antithyroid drugs for under 3 months. The study took place in China and was registered as a clinical trial. A total of about 33 samples underwent TCR sequencing, from around 13 patients with persistent Graves' disease and 20 patients with newly diagnosed Graves' disease. Persistent Graves' disease patients were compared with newly diagnosed Graves' disease patients by peripheral blood TCR sequencing and RNA sequencing. The full study reports these points: The authors acknowledged the small sample size as a limitation that may reduce accuracy. Compared with newly diagnosed patients, patients with persistent Graves' disease had lower TCR Shannon entropy and fewer highly expanded clones, which suggests clonal expansion. The study examined only peripheral blood because the primary lesion, thyroid tissue, could not be accessed. A larger number of public clonotypes was shared among persistent patients (2,741) than among newly diagnosed patients (roughly 970). TRBV28, TRBJ1-2 and TRBJ2-5 were preferentially used in persistent disease, while TRBV20-1 and TRBJ2-1 were favored in newly diagnosed disease. Only the TCR beta chain was sequenced and analyzed.

Per the germline V gene (reference sequence), GTSNPN is the CDR1 and SVGIG is the CDR2. The CDR3, cysteine through phenylalanine, is 16 amino acids long. Of all the DNA, just the CDR3 is kept, 48 bases in frame from base 1. This clonotype was observed a few times. Its antigen remains undetermined. Per-nucleotide qualities are absent, and no much larger clonotype sits a single base away. The library was made by multiplex PCR. This sample was sequenced with an Illumina HiSeq 4000. TCR beta libraries were built with iRepertoire HTBI primers and Arm-PCR amplification of CDR3 regions. Before sequencing, the PCR products went through gel purification. In the original analysis: Gene usage analysis of CDR3 amino acid clonotypes relied on the 62 TRBV and 15 or so TRBJ segments identified across samples. COPE and FqMerger were used to merge filtered high-quality paired reads into contigs. Contigs were aligned with BLAST to IMGT TRBV, TRBD and TRBJ reference genes, and CDR3 was defined per IMGT. Any clonotype with a frequency above 0.1% was classified as a highly expanded clone. Shannon entropy was used to measure repertoire diversity, and the Gini coefficient was used to measure V-J evenness. Public clonotypes were defined as clonotypes shared by more than one individual. TCRdb's own reprocessing of the public reads used fastp at Q25 and MiXCR and kept productive beta chains. Every CDR3 protein is listed once, alongside the most common genes and DNA of its rows. The V and J calls were not made by the authors but by TCRdb's processing. The sample contains over 500,000 distinct CDR3 sequences, about 16% of them found a single time. The ten most abundant clones make up 15% to 20% of the sample.

The meaning of the sample's time point label: newly diagnosed GD, antithyroid drugs for less than 3 months. RNA was extracted from PBMCs in TRIzol for both TCR sequencing and RNA sequencing. The diagnosis of Graves' disease was made according to American Thyroid Association guidelines. Recruitment of patients was carried out at an endocrinology department in Xi'an, China. From each patient, 7.5 to 10 milliliters of peripheral blood was collected into an EDTA anticoagulant tube. PBMCs were isolated by Ficoll Paque Plus density gradient separation without further T cell sorting. RNA quality was checked with an Agilent 2100 Bioanalyzer and agarose gel, and concentration with a NanoDrop 2000. The data were also submitted as part of a second study, on T cells in Graves' hyperthyroidism and ophthalmopathy. As noted in the second study: Stable Graves' hyperthyroidism was defined as no progression to ophthalmopathy during 18 months of follow-up. Hyperthyroidism patients were newly diagnosed, had a disease duration of under 2 months, and were aged 18 to 65 years. Exclusion was applied to patients with uncontrolled infections, other autoimmune diseases, pregnancy or lactation. Diagnoses relied on clinical symptoms, serum thyroxine and TRAb, thyroid ultrasound and orbital computed tomography. The TCR CDR3 was subjected to a first round of RT-PCR using the HTBI primer set and the Qiagen OneStep RT-PCR kit. Blood samples also contained most of the expanded thyroid clonotypes (frequency above 0.001), which suggests that blood repertoires may reflect thyroid immune responses. A 13 V-J signature model separated ophthalmopathy from stable hyperthyroidism, with just over 85% sensitivity and 81% to 82% specificity in cross-validation and 80%/75% in testing. During validation, the model predicted progression to ophthalmopathy a median of approximately 7 months ahead of onset, with approximately 70% sensitivity and about 75% specificity. TCR V-J signatures able to tell the groups apart were searched for in a discovery cohort of some 100 patients, of whom roughly 42 had Graves' ophthalmopathy and some 60 had stable Graves' hyperthyroidism. Prospective prediction of ophthalmopathy was tested in an independent validation cohort consisting of about 19 hyperthyroidism patients and some 17 patients who later progressed to ophthalmopathy. The 95 to 100 discovery patients were randomly divided into training and test sets at a 7:3 ratio. The study also compared thyroid tissue and blood T-cell repertoires from about six Graves' hyperthyroidism patients. After sampling, hyperthyroidism patients received methimazole starting at 30 mg daily, and ophthalmopathy patients received high-dose intravenous methylprednisolone. The libraries were constructed in a second round of multiplex PCR and then size-selected and purified. The libraries were sequenced on an Illumina HiSeq2000 using paired-end 100 bp reads. Raw data were processed with SOAPnuke, discarding reads with adapters, uncalled bases, mean Phred below 15, or no exact constant-primer or identifier match. COPE v1.2.5 was used to merge the high-quality paired reads, and each unique nucleotide sequence was defined as a clonotype. MiTCR v1.1 was used to align clonotypes to the IMGT TRBV, TRBD and TRBJ reference segments. The analysis included only V-J combinations with a frequency above 0.0001, which together covered around 99% of the repertoires. The TCS score was defined as the ratio of F50 (clonal expansion) to E x V (chaos), calculated using BLOSUM62-based TCRdist between CDR3 peptides within each V-J. Welch's t-statistics and random forest reduced roughly 500 V-J features to 10 to 15, which were used in a naive Bayes classifier (R e1071). No statistical method was used to set the sample size in advance, and investigators knew the group allocation. According to the paper, TCR Vbeta CDR3 sequencing was carried out on 135 peripheral blood samples, which came from 40 to 45 ophthalmopathy, 75 or so hyperthyroidism and some 17 progressor patients.

The source was peripheral blood mononuclear cells (PBMCs), collected at new diagnosis, from a patient treated with antithyroid drugs. The sequence was collected from a woman in her thirties with Graves disease. Donor details come from another sample of the same person, matched by shared clones. The chain uses TRBV30 and TRBJ1-5, and 8 junctional nucleotides match TRBD1. The CDR3 protein: CAAQGRGRLGNQPQHF. At the DNA level, the sequence is TGTGCTGCCCAGGGCAGGGGGCGCTTGGGCAATCAGCCCCAGCATTTT.